Below are 5 T cell receptor beta chains sequenced from a single sample in a study of identical twins. TCRdb re-analysed the 5' RACE reads in MiXCR, keeping a single row per CDR3 protein. The data contain approximately 300,000 distinct CDR3 sequences, roughly 10% of them seen just once; the ten biggest clones take up under 7.5%. The sample was also linked to a second study, of yellow fever vaccine responses in identical twins.

The sequencing input was CD8+ T cells sorted from blood. These TCRs come from a woman aged 18-29 years in good health.

The chain joins TRBV4-2 to TRBJ2-7; 8 bases match TRBD1. The CDR3 runs 16 residues. With 1 base clipped from V and 1 base from J, the junction kept 6 bases outside the gene matches. Looked up from germline, CDR1 is LGHNA and CDR2 is YNFKEQ. CDR3 sequence reads: CASSQVAGGGSYEQYF. Here the CDR3 DNA reads TGTGCCAGCAGCCAAGTTGCAGGGGGCGGGTCCTACGAGCAGTACTTC.

This chain links TRBV11-1 with TRBJ2-3, with 9 bases matching TRBD2. Trimming cost V 1 base and J 1 base; bases outside gene matches: 12. Looked up from germline, CDR1 is SGHAT and CDR2 is FQDESV (reference sequence). This CDR3 contains 19 residues. CDR3 in DNA: TGTGCCAGCAGCTTAGTTGCTAGCGGGATGAGATTAGGCACAGATACGCAGTATTTT. Residues: CASSLVASGMRLGTDTQYF.

In its sample, this clonotype was seen a few times. The rearrangement uses TRBV7-8 and TRBJ1-2, with TRBD1 matching over 12 bases. CDR1 SGHVS and CDR2 FQNEAQ come from the germline V gene. With V trimmed by 6 bases and J by 3 bases, 8 bases remained unmatched. The length of the CDR3 is 16 residues. The CDR3 sequence: CASSPSGTGGDYGYTF. The CDR3 DNA is TGTGCCAGCAGTCCCTCCGGGACAGGGGGCGACTATGGCTACACCTTC.

The chain carries TRBV7-9 and TRBJ2-1; possible D gene TRBD2, 5 bases. Germline V gene sequence: CDR1 SEHNR, CDR2 FQNEAQ (reference sequence). This CDR3 region has 16 residues. Trimming cost V 6 bases and J 1 base, with 16 bases left between them. Written as DNA, the CDR3 is TGTGCCAGCAGACTAGGTGCTAGTAGGTCCTACAATGAGCAGTTCTTC. Its translation: CASRLGASRSYNEQFF.

The CDR3 reads CSPILGGGQGGTGELFF. As DNA, the CDR3 is TGCAGTCCCATATTAGGGGGGGGCCAGGGAGGCACCGGGGAGCTGTTTTTT. The chain couples TRBV20-1 to TRBJ2-2, with D maybe TRBD2 (7 bases). V lost 8 bases and J lost 4, with 26 bases in between. Germline V lookup: CDR1 DFQATT, CDR2 SNEGSKA (reference sequence). The CDR3 loop spans 17 amino acids.